Following are 28 T cell receptor beta chains from one sample sequenced in a study of early T cells in non-severe SARS-CoV-2 infection. In TCRdb, the 5' RACE reads were re-called with MiXCR into one record per CDR3 protein. The sample lists 25,000 to 40,000 distinct CDR3 sequences, about 4.5% occurring once. Sequencing was performed on whole blood. Every receptor here comes from an adult who was a healthcare worker with PCR-confirmed SARS-CoV-2 infection or an uninfected control (not recorded which).

The gene calls are TRBV6-1 and TRBJ2-6, with unresolved D. Looked up from germline, CDR1 is MNHNS and CDR2 is SASEGT. V shed 6 bases and J shed 1 base, with 13 bases lying between them. CDR3 length equals 16 residues. The CDR3 DNA follows: TGTGCCAGCAGCGCTCAGGATAGGTCTGGGGCCAACGTCCTGACTTTC. It encodes CASSAQDRSGANVLTF.

V gene TRBV19 combines with J gene TRBJ2-1, with D tentatively TRBD2 (6 bases). The CDR3 loop spans 17 amino acids. In germline, CDR1 is LNHDA, CDR2 SQIVND (reference sequence). Deletions cut 3 bases from V and 6 bases from J, with 21 bases between. The CDR3 nucleotides read TGTGCCAGTAGTATTGTCGGGAGAGTAGTTAATCCCAATGAGCAGTTCTTC. Encoded protein: CASSIVGRVVNPNEQFF.

This clonotype was seen repeatedly, ten times or more. The chain carries TRBV5-4 and TRBJ2-5; 10 bases map to TRBD2. The ends lost 0 bases at V and 4 bases at J; junction bases unmatched: 3. This CDR3 region has 15 residues. Germline V lookup: CDR1 SGHNT, CDR2 YYREEE (reference sequence). CDR3 nucleotide sequence: TGTGCCAGCAGCTTGGCAGCGGGGGGGCCAGAGACCCAGTACTTC. Its protein is CASSLAAGGPETQYF.

The chain couples TRBV30 to TRBJ1-5; D is uncertain. This CDR3 has 14 amino acids. The V end lost 2 bases, the J end lost 3 bases, and 11 bases lay between the germline ends. CDR1 and CDR2 (germline): GTSNPN, SVGIG (reference sequence). CDR3 DNA sequence: TGTGCCTGGAGTCGTGGCCCCCCCAATCAGCCCCAGCATTTT. As protein: CAWSRGPPNQPQHF.

This clonotype was seen a handful of times. This chain links TRBV5-1 with TRBJ2-3, with a weak D call TRBD2 (6 bases). Germline V gene sequence: CDR1 SGHRS, CDR2 YFSETQ. V lost 0 bases, J lost 0 bases, and 14 bases lay in between. The CDR3 extends over 17 amino acids. The CDR3 DNA reads as TGCGCCAGCAGCTTGGCGGACTCTAGCGCAAGCACAGATACGCAGTATTTT. Translating it yields CASSLADSSASTDTQYF.

This clonotype occurred many times. The V gene is TRBV7-2, the J gene TRBJ2-1; D may be TRBD2 (6 bases). The CDR3 loop spans 13 amino acids. With 7 bases removed from V and 7 bases from J, the gap between germline ends came to 14 bases. Looked up from germline, CDR1 is SGHTA and CDR2 is FQGNSA. CDR3 DNA sequence: TGTGCCAGCAAACTGCGGGGCGGTAATGAGCAGTTCTTC. Protein product: CASKLRGGNEQFF.

This clonotype was observed a few times. The rearrangement joins TRBV2 to TRBJ2-3; D gene ambiguous. Trimming pared 2 bases from V and 5 bases from J, leaving 2 bases between. Germline V gives CDR1 SNHLY, CDR2 FYNNEI. This CDR3 region has 11 residues. The CDR3 reads CASSERDTQYF. The CDR3 nucleotides read TGTGCCAGCAGTGAACGAGATACGCAGTATTTT. Full variable domain (rest looked up from reference TRBV2 and TRBJ2-3): EPEVTQTPSHQVTQMGQEVILRCVPISNHLYFYWYRQILGQKVEFLVSFYNNEISEKSEIFDDQFSVERPDGSNFTLKIRSTKLEDSAMYFCASSERDTQYFGPGTRLTVL.

The table lists this clonotype with a few counts. Written as DNA, the CDR3 is TGTGCCAGCAGTGGTAATCAGCCCCAGCATTTT. Its translation: CASSGNQPQHF. The J gene is TRBJ1-5, the V gene TRBV28, with unresolved D. With 5 bases removed from V and 4 bases from J, the gap between germline ends came to 3 bases. The CDR3 spans 11 residues. The germline CDR1 and CDR2 sequences are MDHEN and SYDVKM.

This clonotype was detected many times. The V call is TRBV7-7, the J call TRBJ1-6; D is ambiguous. CDR3 length: 13 residues. Germline lookup yields CDR1 SSHAT and CDR2 FNYEAQ (reference sequence). V lost 4 bases and J 9 bases, leaving 10 bases between the germline ends. The CDR3 region has the DNA TGTGCCAGCAGCTCCGGGTTGGGTTCACCCCTCCACTTT. It is translated as CASSSGLGSPLHF. Supplemented by reference TRBV7-7 and TRBJ1-6, the full variable domain reads GAGVSQSPRYKVTKRGQDVTLRCDPISSHATLYWYQQALGQGPEFLTYFNYEAQPDKSGLPSDRFSAERPEGSISTLTIQRTEQRDSAMYRCASSSGLGSPLHFGNGTRLTVT.

This clonotype was observed a few times. The rearrangement joins TRBV12-3 or TRBV12-4 to TRBJ2-5; 11 bases are a match to TRBD2. V dropped 5 bases and J dropped 2; count of bases not matched to a gene: 7. The CDR3 covers 16 residues. The CDR3 spells CASSILLAGGQETQYF. The CDR3 DNA is TGTGCCAGCAGTATCCTTTTAGCGGGGGGGCAAGAGACCCAGTACTTC.

The sample holds many counts of this clonotype. The chain couples TRBV28 to TRBJ1-6; a possible D gene is TRBD1 (6 bases). V shed 5 bases and J shed 2 bases, with 10 bases lying between them. This CDR3 region has 15 residues. CDR1 is MDHEN and CDR2 is SYDVKM in the germline V gene. CDR3 amino acids: CASSPRGTYNSPLHF. CDR3 nucleotides: TGTGCCAGCAGTCCCAGGGGTACCTATAATTCACCCCTCCACTTT.

Many counts were recorded for this clonotype. This chain uses TRBV12-2 with TRBJ1-2. TRBV12-2 is recorded as a pseudogene. The CDR3 covers 15 residues. The CDR3 DNA sequence: TGTGCAAGTCGCTTAAAATGGACGGCCAACTATGGCTACACCTTC. It encodes CASRLKWTANYGYTF.

This clonotype was observed many times. The V gene is TRBV28, the J gene TRBJ1-6; 8 positions agree with TRBD1. The CDR3 is 15 residues long. The V gene's germline CDR1 is MDHEN and CDR2 SYDVKM. The V segment lost 6 bases and the J segment 6 bases; nucleotides outside the gene matches: 7. The DNA of the CDR3 is TGTGCCAGCAGCCCCAGGGGGCTCGGTAATTCACCCCTCCACTTT. Amino acids: CASSPRGLGNSPLHF.

This clonotype has at least ten counts. This sequence joins TRBV5-1 and TRBJ2-1; TRBD1 is a possible D gene (6 bases). The CDR3 has 15 amino acids. Trimming took off 1 base at V and 0 bases at J, with 8 bases between the two ends. Germline-derived CDR1 and CDR2 are SGHRS and YFSETQ. The CDR3 bases are TGCGCCAGCAGCTTGTTACAGGGCTCCTACAATGAGCAGTTCTTC. This translates into CASSLLQGSYNEQFF.

This clonotype was observed many times. The chain joins TRBV7-8 to TRBJ1-4; possibly TRBD1 for D (5 bases). The CDR3 runs 18 residues. V was clipped by 2 bases and J by 1 base, with 17 bases between them. Germline loops: CDR1 SGHVS, CDR2 FQNEAQ. The CDR3 spells CASSLSAGRGRTNEKLFF. As DNA, the CDR3 is TGTGCCAGCAGCTTATCGGCAGGGAGGGGTAGAACTAATGAAAAACTGTTTTTT. Full variable domain (rest looked up from reference TRBV7-8 and TRBJ1-4): GAGVSQSPRYKVAKRGQDVALRCDPISGHVSLFWYQQALGQGPEFLTYFQNEAQLDKSGLPSDRFFAERPEGSVSTLKIQRTQQEDSAVYLCASSLSAGRGRTNEKLFFGSGTQLSVL.

This clonotype was counted a few times. This chain links TRBV7-9 with TRBJ1-5; 10 bases line up with TRBD1. V shed 11 bases, J shed 5 bases, and the junction held 6 bases outside the gene matches. The germline V gene has CDR1 SEHNR and CDR2 FQNEAQ (reference sequence). The CDR3 has 13 amino acids. CDR3 sequence (DNA): TGTGCCGTAGGACAGGGGGGCGATCAGCCCCAGCATTTT. This encodes CAVGQGGDQPQHF.

The table lists this clonotype with many counts. The chain joins TRBV20-1 to TRBJ1-4, with a tentative D call TRBD1 (5 bases). CDR3 length: 14 residues. The germline CDR1 and CDR2 sequences are DFQATT and SNEGSKA (reference sequence). The ends were cut back, 6 bases at V and 5 bases at J, with 16 bases in the middle. CDR3 nucleotides: TGCAGTGCCGGAACAGGCACCCGCAATGAAAAACTGTTTTTT. Amino acid sequence: CSAGTGTRNEKLFF.

This clonotype was counted only a few times. The V and J genes are TRBV7-3 and TRBJ2-7, with TRBD1 identical over 10 bases. The CDR3 has 14 residues. Germline values: CDR1 SGHTA, CDR2 FQGTGA. V lost 5 bases, J lost 7 bases, and 8 bases stayed unmatched. In DNA, the CDR3 is TGTGCCAGCAGCCAGGACAGGGGGATTGTGGAGCAGTACTTC. The encoded protein is CASSQDRGIVEQYF.

The table lists this clonotype with many counts. The DNA of the CDR3 is TGTGCCAGCAGCTTAGCAATAGGCAGGGGTTATTCACCCCTCCACTTT. Protein: CASSLAIGRGYSPLHF. The chain has TRBV7-8 and TRBJ1-6, with a tentative D call TRBD1 (6 bases). Germline V CDR1 and CDR2: SGHVS, FQNEAQ. The CDR3 sequence is 16 residues long. Between the trimmed V and J ends, which lost 0 bases and 8 bases, there was a span of 14 bases.

This clonotype showed up just a few times. This rearrangement joins TRBV2 to TRBJ2-3; 9 bases align to TRBD1. V was pared by 4 bases and J by 1 base, with 3 bases of the junction left unmatched. The CDR3 loop spans 15 amino acids. Germline CDR1 reads SNHLY; CDR2 reads FYNNEI. CDR3 nucleotide sequence: TGTGCCAGCAGTGTTCGGGACAGGGGCACAGATACGCAGTATTTT. This sequence encodes CASSVRDRGTDTQYF.

This clonotype was detected a few times. The chain links TRBV30 to TRBJ1-4; D possibly corresponds to TRBD1 (5 bases). Germline V CDR1 and CDR2: GTSNPN, SVGIG (reference sequence). V dropped 0 bases and J dropped 6 bases, with 14 bases sitting between them. The CDR3 has 15 residues. The CDR3 spells CAWSVSQGWYEKLFF. CDR3 DNA: TGTGCCTGGAGTGTTAGTCAGGGTTGGTATGAAAAACTGTTTTTT. Combining the CDR3 with reference TRBV30 and TRBJ1-4 gives the whole variable domain SQTIHQWPATLVQPVGSPLSLECTVEGTSNPNLYWYRQAAGRGLQLLFYSVGIGQISSEVPQNLSASRPQDRQFILSSKKLLLSDSGFYLCAWSVSQGWYEKLFFGSGTQLSVL.

In this sample, this clonotype turned up many times. The rearrangement links TRBV28 to TRBJ2-5; D perhaps matches TRBD1 (5 bases). V gave up 6 bases and J gave up 3 bases, with 20 bases separating them. CDR1 MDHEN and CDR2 SYDVKM come from the germline V gene. The CDR3 consists of 16 residues. CDR3 nucleotide sequence: TGTGCCAGCAGCCCCTCGTATGGGCAGGGCGAAGAGACCCAGTACTTC. Its protein product is CASSPSYGQGEETQYF.

This clonotype occurred many times. The CDR3 is CASSLVEPRTEAFF. CDR3 DNA sequence: TGTGCCAGCAGCTTAGTCGAACCGAGAACTGAAGCTTTCTTT. The V and J genes are TRBV7-2 and TRBJ1-1; D unresolved. Trimming removed 1 base from V and 5 bases from J, with 11 bases in between. Germline assignment: CDR1 SGHTA and CDR2 FQGNSA. CDR3 length: 14 amino acids.

There are a few counts of this clonotype. The V and J genes are TRBV30 and TRBJ2-7; TRBD1 aligns across 9 bases. The germline V gene has CDR1 GTSNPN and CDR2 SVGIG (reference sequence). Trimming took 1 base from V and 5 from J; bases not matched to a gene: 6. The CDR3 consists of 14 residues. The CDR3, as DNA: TGTGCCTGGAGTGGGGACAGGGTGAACCACGAGCAGTACTTC. Protein: CAWSGDRVNHEQYF.

V gene TRBV6-2 or TRBV6-3 combines with J gene TRBJ2-1; the D is unclear. The ends were cut back, 0 bases at V and 0 bases at J, with 12 bases in the middle. Looked up from germline, CDR1 is MNHEY and CDR2 is SVGEGT. The CDR3 covers 17 residues. CDR3 residues: CASSYSTYSSSYNEQFF. Here the CDR3 DNA reads TGTGCCAGCAGTTACTCGACCTACTCAAGCTCCTACAATGAGCAGTTCTTC.

Many counts were recorded for this clonotype. The J gene is TRBJ2-6, the V gene TRBV6-4; D gene ambiguous. The CDR3 has 16 amino acids. V lost 5 bases to trimming and J lost 0 bases, with 11 bases between them. Germline loops: CDR1 MRHNA, CDR2 SNTAGT. This chain's CDR3 is CASSPGVSSGANVLTF. DNA of the CDR3: TGTGCCAGCAGTCCTGGGGTTAGCTCTGGGGCCAACGTCCTGACTTTC.

The sample holds many counts of this clonotype. The chain combines TRBV6-2 or TRBV6-3 with TRBJ2-7, with 10 positions matching TRBD1. This CDR3 is 15 amino acids long. Unmatched junction bases numbered 10, after V lost 7 bases and J lost 4 bases. Germline lookup yields CDR1 MNHEY and CDR2 SVGEGT. CDR3 bases: TGTGCCAGCACGCCCTACCGGGGACAGGGGTACGAGCAGTACTTC. Protein: CASTPYRGQGYEQYF.

This clonotype has a count of ten or more. This chain uses TRBV12-3 or TRBV12-4 with TRBJ1-1, with D tentatively TRBD1 (6 bases). The CDR3 covers 14 residues. The V end was cut by 11 bases, the J end by 1 base, with 17 bases between. CDR3 coding DNA: TGTGCCGGAAAATCCGGGACACCGAACACTGAAGCTTTCTTT. Translating it yields CAGKSGTPNTEAFF.